This TCR beta chain was identified in a study of cytomegalovirus exposure and HLA in healthy donors. Study-wide results and limits: Later analysis identified several of the most significant clusters that appeared linked to common viral pathogens.

As regards this clone: Its target is not known.

The PCR ran on 60 Vbeta and 13 Jbeta primers. Clones were sequenced by immunoSEQ multiplex PCR, and TCRdb holds only the in-frame ones, with some missing. The sample has around 55,000 clones, around 82% seen once; the top ten hold approximately 1.4%. Trimming stripped 6 bases from V and 4 bases from J, with 25 bases between. The germline CDR1 and CDR2 sequences are SNHLY and FYNNEI. CDR3 length: 17 residues. The sequencing sample was made of PBMCs. This receptor was obtained from a female donor in good health and CMV-seronegative. The V and J genes are TRBV2 and TRBJ2-7; possible D gene TRBD2, 7 bases. Written as DNA, the CDR3 is TGTGCCAGCAGCGGACAAGGGGGGGCCGGATCAATTTACGAGCAGTACTTC. Translated: CASSGQGGAGSIYEQYF.